The 10 T cell receptor beta chains reported below all come from one sample, sequenced in a study. TCRdb used MiXCR to reprocess the RT-PCR reads, holding one entry per CDR3 protein. The table shows about 680,000 distinct CDR3 sequences, with 14% occurring only once. Sequences were obtained from memory CD4+ T cells from blood. The receptors were sampled from a female donor in good health, serving as a healthy control.

This clonotype was picked up many times. J is TRBJ2-7 and V is TRBV4-3; D might be TRBD1 or TRBD2, each matching 5 bases. CDR1 is LGHNA, CDR2 YSLEER, per germline. There are 14 residues in the CDR3. V shed 5 bases and J shed 2 bases, with 13 bases lying between them. For the CDR3, the DNA is TGCGCCAGCAGCACCCATCCGGGGCCCTACGAGCAGTACTTC. It specifies CASSTHPGPYEQYF.

The CDR3 region is CASSEGGSETQYF. The CDR3 nucleotides are TGCGCCAGCAGCGAGGGCGGGAGTGAGACCCAGTACTTC. V is TRBV5-1 and J is TRBJ2-5; 7 nucleotides align to TRBD2. Germline lookup yields CDR1 SGHRS and CDR2 YFSETQ. The trim removed 4 bases at V and 5 bases at J, leaving 5 bases unmatched. The CDR3 length is 13 residues.

The V and J genes are TRBV5-5 and TRBJ2-3, with a weak D call TRBD2 (5 bases). With 4 bases removed from V and 1 base from J, the gap between germline ends came to 13 bases. The germline V gene has CDR1 SGHKS and CDR2 YYEKEE (reference sequence). This CDR3 is 15 amino acids long. The CDR3 reads CASSVGWGGTDTQYF. In nucleotides, the CDR3 is TGTGCCAGCAGCGTAGGCTGGGGAGGCACAGATACGCAGTATTTT. The whole variable domain, remainder taken from reference TRBV5-5 and TRBJ2-3, is DAGVTQSPTHLIKTRGQQVTLRCSPISGHKSVSWYQQVLGQGPQFIFQYYEKEERGRGNFPDRFSARQFPNYSSELNVNALLLGDSALYLCASSVGWGGTDTQYFGPGTRLTVL.

This sequence joins TRBV20-1 and TRBJ1-5; D remains ambiguous. Per the germline V gene, CDR1 is DFQATT and CDR2 is SNEGSKA (reference sequence). This CDR3 has 12 amino acids. V lost 6 bases and J lost 4, with 10 bases in between. Here the CDR3 DNA reads TGCAGTGCGTTTCCTCCGAATCAGCCCCAGCATTTT. Translated, it gives CSAFPPNQPQHF.

This sequence joins TRBV5-4 and TRBJ1-1, with D possibly matching TRBD1 (5 bases). Trimming left V 0 bases short and J 9 bases short, with 15 bases between. Germline V gene data show CDR1 as SGHNT and CDR2 as YYREEE (reference sequence). The CDR3 totals 14 residues. CDR3 DNA: TGTGCCAGCAGCTTGGAAGCAGGGACGTCTAAAGCTTTCTTT. Its translation is CASSLEAGTSKAFF. Combining the CDR3 with reference TRBV5-4 and TRBJ1-1 gives the whole variable domain ETGVTQSPTHLIKTRGQQVTLRCSSQSGHNTVSWYQQALGQGPQFIFQYYREEENGRGNFPPRFSGLQFPNYSSELNVNALELDDSALYLCASSLEAGTSKAFFGQGTRLTVV.

The V call is TRBV24-1, the J call TRBJ2-4, with 7 bases aligning to TRBD2. Germline V gene lookup returns CDR1 KGHDR and CDR2 SFDVKD. The junction had 8 bases not matched to a gene; V was cut back by 4 bases and J by 6 bases. The CDR3 runs to 15 residues. CDR3: CATSDPREGTNIQYF. The CDR3 DNA sequence: TGTGCCACCAGTGACCCAAGGGAGGGGACAAACATTCAGTACTTC.

This clonotype was counted many times. The rearrangement uses TRBV4-3 and TRBJ1-2; no firm D call. Trimming cost V 2 bases and J 4 bases, with 11 bases left between them. CDR1 LGHNA and CDR2 YSLEER come from the germline V gene. CDR3 length: 14 amino acids. The CDR3 DNA is TGCGCCAGCAGCCAAACCCTAGGCGGCTATGGCTACACCTTC. This gives the protein CASSQTLGGYGYTF.

This clonotype has more than one count but fewer than ten. This chain connects TRBV28 to TRBJ1-2; the match to TRBD1 covers 9 bases. CDR1 MDHEN and CDR2 SYDVKM come from the germline V gene. The ends lost 5 bases at V and 3 bases at J; junction bases unmatched: 10. CDR3 length: 16 residues. For the CDR3, the DNA is TGTGCCAGCAGTATCGCCTACAGGGGGCGCGACTATGGCTACACCTTC. Its protein product is CASSIAYRGRDYGYTF.

V gene TRBV5-1 combines with J gene TRBJ1-3; D uncertain. The germline V gene has CDR1 SGHRS and CDR2 YFSETQ. This CDR3 region has 14 residues. The V end was cut by 3 bases, the J end by 0 bases, with 7 bases between. The CDR3 bases are TGCGCCAGCAGCTACCAGGACTCTGGAAACACCATATATTTT. This codes for CASSYQDSGNTIYF.

This sequence joins TRBV12-3 or TRBV12-4 and TRBJ1-6, with D unclear. CDR3 length: 12 residues. V lost 4 bases and J lost 10, with 8 bases in between. The CDR3 protein is CASSSSVSPLHF. In nucleotides, the CDR3 is TGTGCCAGCAGTTCTTCCGTGTCACCCCTCCACTTT.